This entry is about one TCR beta chain. TCRdb passed the RT-PCR reads through MiXCR, listing each CDR3 protein once. Among 550,000 to 750,000 distinct CDR3 sequences listed, 13% to 15% were seen once. Germline V gene lookup returns CDR1 SQVTM and CDR2 ANQGSEA. Trimming pared 7 bases from V and 2 bases from J, leaving 15 bases between. The CDR3 runs 13 residues. This receptor was obtained from a female donor in good health, serving as a healthy control. J is TRBJ2-7 and V is TRBV29-1, with D maybe TRBD1 (6 bases). Sequenced: memory CD4+ T cells from blood. CDR3 protein: CSATRSGAYEQYF. DNA for the CDR3: TGCAGCGCTACAAGGTCAGGGGCCTACGAGCAGTACTTC.